This T cell receptor beta chain was observed in a study of blood T cell repertoires in COVID-19. There are 12 residues in the CDR3. Per germline, CDR1 SNHLY and CDR2 FYNNEI. Authors' processing steps: Reference gene primer amplification gave estimated nucleated cell counts. Here immunoSEQ multiplex PCR was the method, and the copy in TCRdb shows in-frame clones only, minus some. That table furnishes V, J and clone size, whereas the DNA furnished D and trimming. Of about 170,000 clones listed, 70% to 90% are singletons. Concerning this clone itself: Its ends do not fully match the called genes, so a read error is possible.

The specimen was peripheral blood. This clonotype originated in a man between 40 and 49 years old who had recovered from COVID-19. The rearrangement uses TRBV2 and TRBJ2-1, with TRBD1 matching 8 bases. The CDR3 spells CASREGDREQFF. The CDR3 DNA follows: TGTGCCAGCAGGGAAGGGGACAGGGAGCAGTTCTTC.